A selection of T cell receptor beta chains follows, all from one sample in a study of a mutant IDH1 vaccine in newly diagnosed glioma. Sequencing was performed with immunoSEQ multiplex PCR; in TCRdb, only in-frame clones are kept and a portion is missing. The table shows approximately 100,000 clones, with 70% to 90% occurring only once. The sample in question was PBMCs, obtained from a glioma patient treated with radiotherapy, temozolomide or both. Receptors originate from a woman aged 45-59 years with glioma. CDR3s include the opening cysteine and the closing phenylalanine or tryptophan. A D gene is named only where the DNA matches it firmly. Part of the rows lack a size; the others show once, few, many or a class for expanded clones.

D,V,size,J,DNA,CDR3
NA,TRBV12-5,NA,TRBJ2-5,TGTGCTAGTGGATGGGGTGGGGCGCGTATCGGAGAGACCCAGTACTTC,CASGWGGARIGETQYF
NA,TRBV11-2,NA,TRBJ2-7,TGTGCCAGCAGCTCGGTGTATGTAGGGGAGAGGGCCTACGAGCAGTACTTC,CASSSVYVGERAYEQYF
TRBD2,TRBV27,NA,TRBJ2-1,TGTGCCAGCAGTTTTCGGACTAGCGGGAGTGGGGATGAGCAGTTCTTC,CASSFRTSGSGDEQFF
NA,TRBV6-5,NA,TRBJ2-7,TGTGCCAGCAGTTACTCCTACCGACCCTACGAGCAGTACTTC,CASSYSYRPYEQYF
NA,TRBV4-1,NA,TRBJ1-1,TGCGCCAGCAGCCAAGGCCCCGCAGGGTTGGACACTGAAGCTTTCTTT,CASSQGPAGLDTEAFF
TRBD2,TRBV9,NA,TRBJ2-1,TGTGCCAGCAGCGGTAGCGGGGGCTCCTACAATGAGCAGTTCTTC,CASSGSGGSYNEQFF
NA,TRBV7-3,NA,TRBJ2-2,TGTGCCAGCAGCTTGGGACACAAGAACACCGGGGAGCTGTTTTTT,CASSLGHKNTGELFF
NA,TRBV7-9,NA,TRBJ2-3,TGTGCCAGCAGCGCAGCCGGAATAGGGGGGGGTCAGGGACCAGATACGCAGTATTTT,CASSAAGIGGGQGPDTQYF
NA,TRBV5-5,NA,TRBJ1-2,TGTGCCAGCAGCTTGGTTGGGGGGCCCTATGGCTACACCTTC,CASSLVGGPYGYTF
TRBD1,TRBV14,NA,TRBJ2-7,TGTGCCAGCAGCCAAGGACGGACAGGTACCTACGAGCAGTACTTC,CASSQGRTGTYEQYF
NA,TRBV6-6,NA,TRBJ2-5,TGTGCCGCCCGTCCCCTACTAGGAGAGACCCAGTACTTC,CAARPLLGETQYF
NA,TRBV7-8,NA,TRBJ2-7,TGTGCCAGCAGCTTAGGGGTCGGCGAGCAGTACTTC,CASSLGVGEQYF
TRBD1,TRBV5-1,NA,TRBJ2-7,TGCGCCAGCAGCTTGGGACAGGGGGCCTCCTACGAGCAGTACTTC,CASSLGQGASYEQYF
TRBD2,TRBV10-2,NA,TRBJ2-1,TGCGCCAGCAGTGACCACACTAGCGGGAGGTGGTGGCAGTTCTTC,CASSDHTSGRWWQFF
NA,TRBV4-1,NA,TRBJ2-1,TGCGCCAGCAGCCAAGGGGCCACTAGCTCCTACAATGAGCAGTTCTTC,CASSQGATSSYNEQFF
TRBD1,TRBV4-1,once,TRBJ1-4,TGCGCCAGCAGCCAGAGTTTCGGGACAGGGAATGAAAAACTGTTTTTT,CASSQSFGTGNEKLFF
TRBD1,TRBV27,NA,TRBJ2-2,TGTGCCAGCCGGGACAGGGGTTTTGCTGGGGAGCTGTTTTTT,CASRDRGFAGELFF
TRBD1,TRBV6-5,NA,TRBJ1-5,TGTGCCAGCAGGGAGACAGGGGGCAATCAGCCCCAGCATTTT,CASRETGGNQPQHF
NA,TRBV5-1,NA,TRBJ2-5,TGCGCCAGCAGCTTGGTTTCCGGAGGAGAGACCCAGTACTTC,CASSLVSGGETQYF
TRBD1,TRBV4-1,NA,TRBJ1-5,TGCGCCAGCAGCCAAGATCCGACAGGGGGAGGCAATCAGCCCCAGCATTTT,CASSQDPTGGGNQPQHF
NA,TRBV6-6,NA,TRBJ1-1,TGTGCCAGCAGTTCCTTTGAAAACACTGAAGCTTTCTTT,CASSSFENTEAFF
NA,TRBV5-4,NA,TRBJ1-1,TGTGCCAGCAGCTTGGGGGCAGGGGAAACTGAAGCTTTCTTT,CASSLGAGETEAFF
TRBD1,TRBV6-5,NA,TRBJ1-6,TGTGCCAGCAGCCGGGACAGGGGTAATTCACCCCTCCACTTT,CASSRDRGNSPLHF
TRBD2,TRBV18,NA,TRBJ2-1,TGTGCCAGCTCACCACCGGCGGGGGGCGCCTTCAATGAGCAGTTCTTC,CASSPPAGGAFNEQFF
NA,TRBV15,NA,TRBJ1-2,TGTGCCACCAGCAAAACCGACCGGTACTATGGCTACACCTTC,CATSKTDRYYGYTF